Below, one T cell receptor (beta chain) is given with its context. Its specificity is unknown. Sample-barcoded 5' priming and a J-beta primer mix drove a second PCR of roughly 7 to 11 cycles. Carrying 12 random nucleotides, a template-switch adaptor labeled each individual cDNA molecule. TCRdb passed the 5' RACE reads through MiXCR, listing each CDR3 protein once. The profile shows around 1,800,000 distinct CDR3 sequences, approximately 39% of them singletons. Isolation per sample recovered at least 7 million PBMCs. Total RNA extracted from each sample amounted to at least 6 micrograms. V trimming: 6 bases; J trimming: 1 base; junction bases outside the gene matches: 8. The length of the CDR3 is 16 residues. The entry originates in a study of blood T cells in healthy people across ages. Study results and limitations: Roughly linear age-related decline in beta diversity appeared, significant by age about 40.

The sequenced sample was blood. This TCR was recovered from a human donor in good health. V and J are TRBV12-3 or TRBV12-4 and TRBJ2-1, with TRBD1 matching over 8 bases. The CDR3 DNA sequence: TGTGCCAGCAGGCGAACCGGGACAGGATCCTACAATGAGCAGTTCTTC. Translation: CASRRTGTGSYNEQFF.